The rows below give T cell receptor beta chains drawn from one sample of a study of regulatory T cells in long-lasting Graves disease. TCRdb redid the calling of the multiplex PCR reads with MiXCR, one entry per CDR3 protein. Among about 660,000 distinct CDR3 sequences listed, roughly 30% were seen once. This sample comprised peripheral blood mononuclear cells (PBMCs), obtained when the disease was refractory, from a patient treated with antithyroid drugs. These TCRs come from a female donor with Graves disease. The CDR3 runs from the conserved cysteine through the conserved F or W. Each record gives: clone size, J gene, V gene, D gene, CDR3 DNA, CDR3 protein. D genes are given only for firm matches. The size entry is marked missing in some rows and otherwise reads once, few, many or a size class.

few TRBJ2-5 TRBV20-1 - TGCAGTGCTAGCGGGGACGGGCAAGAGACCCAGTACTTC CSASGDGQETQYF
- TRBJ2-7 TRBV27 TRBD1 TGTGCCAGCAGTTTAGAGGTCCCCGGACAGGGGGCGCGTCGGGAGCAGTACTTC CASSLEVPGQGARREQYF
few TRBJ1-3 TRBV6-5 - TGTGCCAGCAGTTACTCGATCCCCCCCCTAGGACGCTCTGGAAACACCATATATTTT CASSYSIPPLGRSGNTIYF
- TRBJ1-5 TRBV19 - TGTGCCAGTAGTATAGATCACAGCAATCAGCCCCAGCATTTT CASSIDHSNQPQHF
many TRBJ1-2 TRBV15 - TGTGCCACCAGCTCGAGGTGGCAGGATGGCTACACCTTC CATSSRWQDGYTF
- TRBJ2-7 TRBV20-1 TRBD2 TGCAGTGCTAGGCCCGGGACTAGCGGGCCTTCCTACGAGCAGTACTTC CSARPGTSGPSYEQYF
- TRBJ1-1 TRBV10-3 - TGTGCCATCAGTGCCAACGGTGAAGCTTTCTTT CAISANGEAFF
few TRBJ1-2 TRBV12-5 TRBD1 TGTGCTAGTGGTTTGGTACCCGGGACAGGGGACAATGGCTACACCTTC CASGLVPGTGDNGYTF
few TRBJ2-2 TRBV6-1 TRBD2 TGTGCCAGCAGTAACAAAGCGGGAGGGGTTGGCGGGGAGCTGTTTTTT CASSNKAGGVGGELFF
few TRBJ1-4 TRBV7-9 TRBD1 TGTGCCAGCAGCCCTCCCGCCCCTCACAGGGGAGCGGAAAAACTGTTTTTT CASSPPAPHRGAEKLFF
few TRBJ1-2 TRBV7-2 TRBD1 TGTGCCAGCACCCACCGTACAGGGGGCCTATATGGCTACACCTTC CASTHRTGGLYGYTF
few TRBJ2-5 TRBV20-1 TRBD1 TGCAGTGCTAGAGATATTACGGCGGCCTCCGACAGGGTGGAGACCCAGTACTTC CSARDITAASDRVETQYF
- TRBJ2-7 TRBV3-1 - TGTGCCAGCAGCTACAATGGGTACGAGCAGTACTTC CASSYNGYEQYF
few TRBJ2-7 TRBV20-1 - TGCAGTGCTACCCTGGCGGCGGTCGAGCAGTACTTC CSATLAAVEQYF
few TRBJ2-2 TRBV6-1 - TGTGCCAGCACCCACAACACCGGGGAGCTGTTTTTT CASTHNTGELFF
- TRBJ2-2 TRBV11-2 - TGTGCCAGCAGCTTGGCTTCTTGGGGGGAGCTGTTTTTT CASSLASWGELFF
- TRBJ1-1 TRBV20-1 - TGCAGTGCTAGAGTCACTGAAGCTTTCTTT CSARVTEAFF
- TRBJ2-7 TRBV11-2 TRBD2 TGTGCCAGCAGCTTGGGACTAGCGGGAGTTGTCGGTCACGAGCAGCACTTC CASSLGLAGVVGHEQHF
many TRBJ1-1 TRBV7-8 - TGTGCCAGCAGCTCGATGAGGTCGAACACTGAAGCTTTCTTT CASSSMRSNTEAFF
- TRBJ2-7 TRBV28 - TGTGCCAGCAGTTTCAGAGTGATCTACGAGCAGTACTTC CASSFRVIYEQYF
few TRBJ1-2 TRBV30 TRBD1 TGTGCCTGGAGTGCGCCAGGGGGCGCGGACTATGGCTACACCTTC CAWSAPGGADYGYTF
few TRBJ1-2 TRBV11-2 - TGTGCCAGCAGCAACTGGAGCCCGGGGTTTTCGGGCTACACCTTC CASSNWSPGFSGYTF
- TRBJ1-4 TRBV7-2 TRBD1 TGTGCCAGCAGACCATCCGGGACAGGGCTTGAAAAACTGTTTTTT CASRPSGTGLEKLFF
- TRBJ2-1 TRBV2 - TGTGCCAGCAGCGAGAGGGCCATGGGGTACAATGAGCAGTTCTTC CASSERAMGYNEQFF
few TRBJ1-1 TRBV6-1 - TGTGCCAGCAGTGGGAGCGGCTCGGGGGGCACTGAAGCTTTCTTT CASSGSGSGGTEAFF
- TRBJ1-4 TRBV4-1 - TGCGCCAGCAGCCAAGATACGAGGGCTGCTAATGAAAAACTGTTTTTT CASSQDTRAANEKLFF
few TRBJ2-2 TRBV5-1 TRBD1 TGCGCCAGCAGCTTGGAGGGACAGACGAACACCGGGGAGCTGTTTTTT CASSLEGQTNTGELFF
many TRBJ2-4 TRBV2 - TGTGCCAGCAGTGAATGGTCCCTGGGGGCCAAAAACATTCAGTACTTC CASSEWSLGAKNIQYF
few TRBJ1-2 TRBV20-1 TRBD1 TGCAGTGCGCGACAGGGCCTTGGCTACACCTTC CSARQGLGYTF
- TRBJ1-1 TRBV10-2 - TGCGCCAGCACGCCCTCGGGACAAGGGAACACTGAAGCTTTCTTT CASTPSGQGNTEAFF
- TRBJ2-3 TRBV19 TRBD1 TGTGCCAGTAGTAAGGGGACAGCCTGGGGCACAGATACGCAGTATTTT CASSKGTAWGTDTQYF
- TRBJ1-1 TRBV5-1 - TGCGCCAGCAGCTTGGCAACAGGGCCGAACACTGAAGCTTTCTTT CASSLATGPNTEAFF
few TRBJ2-7 TRBV28 - TGTGCCAGCAGTTTACCAGGCCAAAGCTCCTACGAGCAGTACTTC CASSLPGQSSYEQYF
- TRBJ1-1 TRBV12-3/TRBV12-4 - TGTGCCAGCAGTTTTTATGGGGGCATGAACACTGAAGCTTTCTTT CASSFYGGMNTEAFF
many TRBJ2-7 TRBV2 - TGTGCCAGCAGTAGGACAGCCTCGGGCTTCTACGAGCAGTACTTC CASSRTASGFYEQYF
- TRBJ1-5 TRBV29-1 - TGCAGCGTTCGGCAGGTCGGGCAGCCCCAGCATTTT CSVRQVGQPQHF
- TRBJ1-3 TRBV6-1 - TGTGCCAGCAGTGAGTACGGGACGGCGGGCCTCGACACCATATATTTT CASSEYGTAGLDTIYF
- TRBJ2-2 TRBV7-9 TRBD2 TGTGCCAGCAGCTCACTAGCGGGAGGGGTACCCGGGGAGCTGTTTTTT CASSSLAGGVPGELFF
few TRBJ1-2 TRBV10-2 - TGCGCCAGCAGTGCCCCAGAAAAATCAGACAGTTCCCGCTATGGCTACACCTTC CASSAPEKSDSSRYGYTF
few TRBJ1-1 TRBV28 TRBD1 TGTGCCAGCAGTTTAACAGGGGATTACACTGAAGCTTTCTTT CASSLTGDYTEAFF
- TRBJ1-1 TRBV7-2 - TGTGCCAGCAGCGTTGGATGGACTGAAGCTTTCTTT CASSVGWTEAFF
- TRBJ2-4 TRBV27 - TGTGCCAGCAGTACCGAGAGGGGAGGCAAAAACATTCAGTACTTC CASSTERGGKNIQYF
- TRBJ2-7 TRBV11-2 TRBD2 TGTGCCAGCAGCACCCGACTAGCGGGAGATCGGTACGAGCAGTACTTC CASSTRLAGDRYEQYF
- TRBJ1-4 TRBV6-1 TRBD1 TGTGCCAACAGAGGACAGGGGGCGGGTGAAAAACTGTTTTTT CANRGQGAGEKLFF
few TRBJ1-2 TRBV19 - TGTGCCAGTAATCCCGGCACCAGCTATGGCTACACCTTC CASNPGTSYGYTF